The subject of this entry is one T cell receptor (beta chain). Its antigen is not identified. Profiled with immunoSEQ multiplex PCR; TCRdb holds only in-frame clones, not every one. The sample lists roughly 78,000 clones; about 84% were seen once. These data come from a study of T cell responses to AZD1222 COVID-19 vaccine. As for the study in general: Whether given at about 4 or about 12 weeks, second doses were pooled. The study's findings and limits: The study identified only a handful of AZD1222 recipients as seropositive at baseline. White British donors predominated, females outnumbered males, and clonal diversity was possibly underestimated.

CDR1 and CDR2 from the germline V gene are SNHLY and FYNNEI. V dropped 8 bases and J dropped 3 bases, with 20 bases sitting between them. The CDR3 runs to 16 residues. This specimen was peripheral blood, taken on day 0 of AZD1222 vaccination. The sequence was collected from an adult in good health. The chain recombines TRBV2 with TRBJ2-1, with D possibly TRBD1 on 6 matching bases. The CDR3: CASQGFRDKIYNEQFF. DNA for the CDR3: TGTGCCAGCCAAGGGTTTCGGGACAAGATCTACAATGAGCAGTTCTTC. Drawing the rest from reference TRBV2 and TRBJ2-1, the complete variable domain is EPEVTQTPSHQVTQMGQEVILRCVPISNHLYFYWYRQILGQKVEFLVSFYNNEISEKSEIFDDQFSVERPDGSNFTLKIRSTKLEDSAMYFCASQGFRDKIYNEQFFGPGTRLTVL.